This record covers a single T cell receptor (beta chain). What it binds is not known. Trimming took off 2 bases at V and 2 bases at J, with 13 bases between the two ends. The CDR3 loop spans 16 amino acids. Germline V gives CDR1 SGDLS, CDR2 YYNGEE. Cells were stimulated with overlapping HIV-1 Gag 15-mer peptides. CD40L/CD69 double-negative CD45RO-high memory CD4+ T cells were collected. These HIV-1-infected adults initiated suppressive ART in chronic infection. Before stimulation, PBMCs underwent CD8+ T cell depletion. This entry belongs to a study of persistence of HIV-infected CD4 T cells. For the study at large: Donors were ART-treated; their CMV- and Gag-responding CD4+ T cells were isolated.

This was the immunoSEQ version 4 assay in survey mode. Method: immunoSEQ multiplex PCR; TCRdb's copy keeps in-frame clones and lacks some. Here the sample spans some 58,000 clones, roughly 75% being singletons. The source of this sequence is an adult man with HIV who was CMV-seropositive. The gene calls are TRBV9 and TRBJ1-4; D is uncertain. Sequencing used CD4+ T cells sorted from PBMCs after approximately 19-hour stimulation, obtained from a patient who received antiretroviral therapy. The DNA of the CDR3 is TGTGCCAGCAGCGTCACCCCGGACGGGACTAATGAAAAACTGTTTTTT. Encoded protein: CASSVTPDGTNEKLFF. Supplemented by reference TRBV9 and TRBJ1-4, the full variable domain reads DSGVTQTPKHLITATGQRVTLRCSPRSGDLSVYWYQQSLDQGLQFLIQYYNGEERAKGNILERFSAQQFPDLHSELNLSSLELGDSALYFCASSVTPDGTNEKLFFGSGTQLSVL.